This entry describes one T cell receptor beta chain. Its target is unknown. These data come from a study of CD8+CD57+ T cells in acquired aplastic anemia. On the study more broadly: Roughly 3 ug was the average amount of DNA from sorted CD4+ and CD8+ cells. Reads per healthy sample averaged about 10.8 million (CD4+) and 11.0 million (CD8+).

The template used for profiling TCR beta VDJ and CDR3 was genomic DNA. TCRdb passed the reads through MiXCR, listing each CDR3 protein once. The table includes about 210,000 distinct CDR3 sequences, 34% detected once. The germline V gene encodes CDR1 SQVTM and CDR2 ANQGSEA. The CDR3 has 13 amino acids. V shed 7 bases and J shed 4 bases, with 16 bases lying between them. Study-wide results and limits: Patients versus controls showed no significant CD8+ Simpson's diversity difference. Twenty-nine CD8+ CDR3 sequences were shared between patients and controls.

Sequencing was done on a sample of sorted CD4+, CD8+, or CD8+CD57+ T cells (not recorded which) from PBMCs. The rearrangement joins TRBV29-1 to TRBJ1-1; D call uncertain. The clonotype was recovered from a human donor in good health, serving as a control. In DNA form, the CDR3 reads TGCAGCGCAAAGCCCCCTCACGGCACTGAAGCTTTCTTT. It codes for CSAKPPHGTEAFF.